This entry lists 16 T cell receptor beta chains sequenced from one sample in a study of T cell changes during pregnancy in multiple sclerosis. The table came from immunoSEQ multiplex PCR; TCRdb's copy has only in-frame clones and leaves some out. In the table there are roughly 29,000 clones, around nine tenths of which are singletons. This specimen consisted of CD8+ T cells from peripheral blood mononuclear cells, obtained before pregnancy. The origin of the receptors is a female donor with multiple sclerosis, enrolled in a pregnancy study.

The rearrangement links TRBV6-1 to TRBJ1-1; 9 positions agree with TRBD1. The CDR3 totals 14 residues. V shed 6 bases, J shed 7 bases, and the junction held 9 bases outside the gene matches. Germline V gives CDR1 MNHNS, CDR2 SASEGT. The CDR3 nucleotides read TGTGCCAGCAGGGCGTTACAGGGGGCGGGTGAAGCTTTCTTT. Protein: CASRALQGAGEAFF.

The gene calls are TRBV19 and TRBJ1-1; weak D call: TRBD1 (5 bases). CDR3 length equals 14 residues. Per the germline V gene, CDR1 is LNHDA and CDR2 is SQIVND (reference sequence). V lost 5 bases to trimming and J lost 3 bases, with 13 bases between them. The CDR3 region is CASSAVAGYTEAFF. For the CDR3, the DNA is TGTGCCAGTAGTGCCGTGGCAGGGTACACTGAAGCTTTCTTT.

The V gene is TRBV23-1, the J gene TRBJ2-7, with 9 bases matching TRBD1. TRBV23-1 is assigned to the ORF class and has an uncertain function. J was trimmed by 9 bases and V by 5 bases; bases with no gene match: 17. The CDR3 length is 16 residues. The CDR3 here is CASSRTGTGTPTGQYF. CDR3 nucleotides: TGCGCCAGCAGTAGGACCGGGACAGGGACACCCACAGGGCAGTACTTC.

The rearrangement links TRBV9 to TRBJ2-1; perhaps TRBD2 as D (7 bases). This CDR3 region has 18 residues. CDR1 SGDLS and CDR2 YYNGEE come from the germline V gene. The V gene lost 0 bases and the J gene lost 0 bases, with 16 bases spanning the gap. In DNA form, the CDR3 reads TGTGCCAGCAGCGTAGAGGGGGGGCAGGGTGCCTCCTACAATGAGCAGTTCTTC. Translating gives CASSVEGGQGASYNEQFF. Together with reference TRBV9 and TRBJ2-1, the CDR3 gives the full variable domain: DSGVTQTPKHLITATGQRVTLRCSPRSGDLSVYWYQQSLDQGLQFLIQYYNGEERAKGNILERFSAQQFPDLHSELNLSSLELGDSALYFCASSVEGGQGASYNEQFFGPGTRLTVL.

In its sample, this clone was seen once. This chain joins TRBV6-6 and TRBJ2-1, with a tentative D call TRBD2 (5 bases). The CDR3 is 16 residues long. Germline loops: CDR1 MNHNY, CDR2 SVGAGI (reference sequence). The ends were cut back, 0 bases at V and 4 bases at J, with 13 bases in the middle. CDR3 loop: CASSYSSLANYNEQFF. CDR3 DNA sequence: TGTGCCAGCAGTTACTCGTCCCTAGCTAATTACAATGAGCAGTTCTTC.

V and J are TRBV6-5 and TRBJ1-2, with a possible D match to TRBD1 (6 bases). This CDR3 comprises 14 residues. V was pared by 5 bases and J by 6 bases, with 16 bases between. Per germline, CDR1 MNHEY and CDR2 SVGAGI. The CDR3 here is CASSRYDRLDGYTF. The CDR3 DNA sequence: TGTGCCAGCAGTCGCTACGACAGGCTAGATGGCTACACCTTC.

The CDR3 reads CASSLAGPLDEQFF. CDR3 DNA sequence: TGTGCCAGCAGCCTAGCGGGACCCCTAGATGAGCAGTTCTTC. The chain couples TRBV7-3 to TRBJ2-1; 9 positions match TRBD2. CDR1 SGHTA and CDR2 FQGTGA come from the germline V gene. The CDR3 has 14 residues. Trimming at V came to 5 bases and at J to 8 bases, leaving 7 bases not matched to a gene.

CDR3 residues: CASSTGPEGYGYTF. CDR3 DNA sequence: TGTGCCAGCAGTACAGGGCCCGAGGGCTATGGCTACACCTTC. The chain joins TRBV27 to TRBJ1-2; D possibly corresponds to TRBD1 (6 bases). CDR1 MNHEY and CDR2 SMNVEV come from the germline V gene (reference sequence). The CDR3 is 14 amino acids. V was pared by 5 bases and J by 4 bases, with 14 bases between.

The genes are TRBV7-7 and TRBJ2-7, with 10 bases fitting TRBD1. The V and J ends lost 3 bases and 6 bases, in that order; junction bases with no gene match: 2. Germline CDR1 reads SSHAT; CDR2 reads FNYEAQ (reference sequence). This CDR3 comprises 13 residues. The CDR3 loop is CASSFRDRGEQYF. CDR3 nucleotide sequence: TGTGCCAGCAGCTTCCGGGACAGGGGCGAGCAGTACTTC. The full variable domain, its missing parts supplied by reference TRBV7-7 and TRBJ2-7, is GAGVSQSPRYKVTKRGQDVTLRCDPISSHATLYWYQQALGQGPEFLTYFNYEAQPDKSGLPSDRFSAERPEGSISTLTIQRTEQRDSAMYRCASSFRDRGEQYFGPGTRLTVT.

This clone appeared once. The CDR3 nucleotides read TGTGCCAGCAGCGTAGAAAGCGGGAGGGCCAGTGCGGGTTTCAATGAGCAGTTCTTC. This translates into CASSVESGRASAGFNEQFF. The chain links TRBV9 to TRBJ2-1, with 10 bases matching TRBD2. This CDR3 has 19 residues. J lost 6 bases, V lost 0 bases, and 15 bases had no gene match. Germline V CDR1 and CDR2: SGDLS, YYNGEE.

The rearrangement links TRBV12-5 to TRBJ1-2; 8 bases are shared with TRBD1. V lost 6 bases, J lost 3 bases, and 6 bases stayed unmatched. The CDR3 totals 14 residues. Germline CDR1 is LGHNT and CDR2 is FRNRAP. In DNA form, the CDR3 reads TGTGCTAGTGGATTTGGACAGGGCGACTATGGCTACACCTTC. It is translated as CASGFGQGDYGYTF. Looking up the rest from reference TRBV12-5 and TRBJ1-2 gives the full variable domain: DARVTQTPRHKVTEMGQEVTMRCQPILGHNTVFWYRQTMMQGLELLAYFRNRAPLDDSGMPKDRFSAEMPDATLATLKIQPSEPRDSAVYFCASGFGQGDYGYTFGSGTRLTVV.

The V call is TRBV9, the J call TRBJ2-5, with 8 bases that match TRBD1. V shed 3 bases, J shed 5 bases, and the junction held 6 bases outside the gene matches. The CDR3 contains 14 residues. The germline V gene encodes CDR1 SGDLS and CDR2 YYNGEE. CDR3 bases: TGTGCCAGCAGCGCTACAGGGGGACGGGAGACCCAGTACTTC. Protein: CASSATGGRETQYF.

The table lists this clone with a few counts. The CDR3 sequence: CASSDRDSYEQYF. As DNA, the CDR3 is TGTGCCAGCAGTGACCGGGACAGCTACGAGCAGTACTTC. V gene TRBV2 combines with J gene TRBJ2-7; TRBD1 agrees at 7 bases. The ends lost 3 bases at V and 3 bases at J; junction bases unmatched: 2. Germline loops: CDR1 SNHLY, CDR2 FYNNEI. The CDR3 has 13 amino acids.

This chain joins TRBV27 and TRBJ2-7, with TRBD1 identical over 8 bases. The CDR3 extends over 17 amino acids. The V and J ends lost 6 bases and 3 bases, in that order; junction bases with no gene match: 16. Germline V gene sequence: CDR1 MNHEY, CDR2 SMNVEV (reference sequence). The CDR3 DNA follows: TGTGCCAGCAGGGGGGGCACCCTCAGGGGGCGTCTCTACGAGCAGTACTTC. This translates into CASRGGTLRGRLYEQYF.

The rearrangement uses TRBV1 and TRBJ2-3; the table calls TRBD2, which could not be checked here. TRBV1 is tagged as a pseudogene. The CDR3 is 18 residues long. The DNA for the CDR3 is TGCACCAGCAGCCAAGATAATGATCTGGCGGCTAGCACAGATACGCAGTATTTT. This translates into CTSSQDNDLAASTDTQYF.

Of note for this clone: A junction boundary mismatches the germline segment, possibly from a read error. The sample holds other DNA sequences that translate to the same CDR3. This rearrangement joins TRBV4-1 to TRBJ1-1, with unresolved D. Looked up from germline, CDR1 is MGHRA and CDR2 is YSYEKL. The CDR3 contains 15 residues. The CDR3 here is CASSQGNRINTEAFF. The DNA for the CDR3 is TGCGCCAGCAGCCAAGGTAACAGAATAAACACTGAAGCTTTCTTC.